This T cell receptor (beta chain) was identified during a study of response to subunit inactivated influenza vaccine. Findings of the study overall: Authors suggested few new T cells are recruited by each seasonal influenza vaccination.

Trimming removed 2 bases from V and 4 bases from J; junction bases left unmatched: 2. CDR3 length: 14 amino acids. MiXCR was run by TCRdb on the RT-PCR reads, yielding one entry per CDR3 protein. The profile shows roughly 460,000 distinct CDR3 sequences, 9.5% to 12% of them singletons. This clonotype appeared a few times. Its cognate antigen is unknown. This receptor was obtained from a man in his fifties or sixties who received an inactivated influenza vaccine. Sequenced here: PBMCs from blood, sampled more than 35 days after vaccination. The chain has TRBV12-3 or TRBV12-4 and TRBJ1-5, with 7 bases identical to TRBD1. CDR3 sequence: CASSLMGQNQPQHF. Written as DNA, the CDR3 is TGTGCCAGCAGTTTAATGGGACAGAATCAGCCCCAGCATTTT.